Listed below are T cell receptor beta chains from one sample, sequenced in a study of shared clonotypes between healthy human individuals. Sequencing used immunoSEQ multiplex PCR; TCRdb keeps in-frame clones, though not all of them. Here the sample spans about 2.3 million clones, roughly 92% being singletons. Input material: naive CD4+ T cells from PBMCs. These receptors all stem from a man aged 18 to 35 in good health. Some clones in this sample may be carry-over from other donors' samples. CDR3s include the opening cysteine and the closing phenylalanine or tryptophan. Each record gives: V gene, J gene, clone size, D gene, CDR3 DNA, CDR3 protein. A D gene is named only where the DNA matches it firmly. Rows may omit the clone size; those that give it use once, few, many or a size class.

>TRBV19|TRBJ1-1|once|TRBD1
TGTGCCAGTAGTCCGAGACAGGGGGCGATCGCTGAAGCTTTCTTT
CASSPRQGAIAEAFF
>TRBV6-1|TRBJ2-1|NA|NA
TGTGCCGGACGGGTAAGCTCCTACAATGAGCAGTTCTTC
CAGRVSSYNEQFF
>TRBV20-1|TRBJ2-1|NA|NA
TGCAGTGGAGGAGTAGAGCAGTTCTTC
CSGGVEQFF
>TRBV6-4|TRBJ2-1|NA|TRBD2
TGTGCCAGCAGTTCGCAGACACTAGCGGCCTACAATGAGCAGTTCTTC
CASSSQTLAAYNEQFF
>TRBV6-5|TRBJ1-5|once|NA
TGTGCCAGCTCCAGAGTCCTTGATAGCAATCAGCCCCAGCATTTT
CASSRVLDSNQPQHF
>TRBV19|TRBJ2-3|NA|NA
TGTGCCACCGACCCGGGGGCGGGAAGCACAGATACGCAGTATTTT
CATDPGAGSTDTQYF
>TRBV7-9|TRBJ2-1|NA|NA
TGTGCCAGCAGCCCCCCCCCAGGGTTGGGCCTTAATGAGCAGTTCTTC
CASSPPPGLGLNEQFF
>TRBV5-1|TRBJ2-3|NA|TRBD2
TGCGCCAGCAGCTTAACGGGAGGACCAGATACGCAGTATTTT
CASSLTGGPDTQYF
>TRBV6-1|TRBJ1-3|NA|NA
TGTGCCAGCAACCTGAATTGGATCTCTGGAAACACCATATATTTT
CASNLNWISGNTIYF
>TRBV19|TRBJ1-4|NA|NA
TGTGCCAGTAGTAGTCCATACCGGGGGCGAGGTGAAAAACTGTTTTTT
CASSSPYRGRGEKLFF
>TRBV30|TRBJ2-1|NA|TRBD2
TGTGCCTGGAGCCCCTCCCGACTAGCGGGGTTGTACAATGAGCAGTTCTTC
CAWSPSRLAGLYNEQFF
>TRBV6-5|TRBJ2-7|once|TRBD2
TGTGCCAGCAGTCGCCTCGGGAGGCCCTACGAGCAGTACTTC
CASSRLGRPYEQYF
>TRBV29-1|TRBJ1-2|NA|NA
TGCAGCGTTGGGGTGGAGGGCTACACCTTC
CSVGVEGYTF
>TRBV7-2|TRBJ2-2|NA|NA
TGTGCCAGCAGCTCGCAACTAGGGTTCGGGGAGCTGTTTTTT
CASSSQLGFGELFF
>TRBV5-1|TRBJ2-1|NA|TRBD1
TGCGCCAGCGACACCGGGACAGGGGGCAATGAGCAGTTCTTC
CASDTGTGGNEQFF
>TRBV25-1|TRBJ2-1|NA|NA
TGTGCCAGCAGTGACCCCGGGACATCAAATGAGCAGTTCTTC
CASSDPGTSNEQFF
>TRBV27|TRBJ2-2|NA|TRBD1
TGTGCCAGCAGGCTATTATCGACAGGGAAAACCTTAAACACCGGGGAGCTGTTTTTT
CASRLLSTGKTLNTGELFF
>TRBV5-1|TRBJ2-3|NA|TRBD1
TGCGCCAGCAGAACGGGACAGGGTAAACAGCGGTACTTCTCTAGCACAGATACGCAGTATTTT
CASRTGQGKQRYFSSTDTQYF
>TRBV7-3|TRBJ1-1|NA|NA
TGTGCCAGCGCAGCCAACACTGAAGCTTTCTTT
CASAANTEAFF
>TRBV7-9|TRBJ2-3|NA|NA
TGTGCCAGCAGCTCGCGGACCAGGGGGGTGACAGATACGCAGTATTTT
CASSSRTRGVTDTQYF
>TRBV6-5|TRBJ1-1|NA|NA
TGTGCCAGCAGACCGACCAGAATGAACACTGAAGCTTTCTTT
CASRPTRMNTEAFF
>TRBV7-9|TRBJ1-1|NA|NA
TGTGCCAGCAGCTTAGTTTCTGAAGCTTTCTTT
CASSLVSEAFF
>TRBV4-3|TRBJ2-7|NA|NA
TGCGCCAGCAGCCCCACAGGATCAGGGGTAGGGCTGTACTTC
CASSPTGSGVGLYF
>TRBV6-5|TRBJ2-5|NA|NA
TGTGCCAGCAGTCACAGGGAATCCCCAGAGACCCAGTACTTC
CASSHRESPETQYF
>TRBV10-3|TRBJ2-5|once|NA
TGTGCCATCAGTGCGTCTGAACAAGAGACCCAGTACTTC
CAISASEQETQYF
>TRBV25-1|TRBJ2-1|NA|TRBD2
TGTGCCAGCAGTGTTTTAGCGGGAAATGAGCAGTTCTTC
CASSVLAGNEQFF
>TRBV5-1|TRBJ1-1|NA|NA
TGCGCCAGCAGCTCATCGACTGGCACTGAAGCTTTCTTT
CASSSSTGTEAFF
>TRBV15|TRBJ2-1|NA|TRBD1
TGTGCCACCAGTGGGGACAGGGGGAATGAGCAGTTCTTC
CATSGDRGNEQFF
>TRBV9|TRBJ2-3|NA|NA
TGTGCCAGCAGCGTAGCCGCGGGCTATAGCACAGATACGCAGTATTTT
CASSVAAGYSTDTQYF
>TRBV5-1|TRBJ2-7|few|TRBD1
TGCGCCAGCAGCACCGGGACAGGATCAACCTACGAGCAGTACTTC
CASSTGTGSTYEQYF
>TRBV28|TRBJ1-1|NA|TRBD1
TGTGCCAGCAGTTCCTGGGGACAGGAGGGGTACACTGAAGCTTTCTTT
CASSSWGQEGYTEAFF
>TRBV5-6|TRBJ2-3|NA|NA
TGTGCCAGCAGCCGACGGGGAACAGGGCCAGATACGCAGTATTTT
CASSRRGTGPDTQYF
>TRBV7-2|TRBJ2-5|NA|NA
TGTGCCAGCAGCTTAGCCACCGAGGAGACCCAGTACTTC
CASSLATEETQYF
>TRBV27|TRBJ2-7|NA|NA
TGTGCCAGCAGTCCCGACTCCGGAACCGAGCAGTACTTC
CASSPDSGTEQYF
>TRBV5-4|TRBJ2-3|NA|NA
TGTGCCAGCAGCGAAAGGGATACGATGAATACGCAGTATTTT
CASSERDTMNTQYF
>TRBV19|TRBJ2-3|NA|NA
TGTGCCAGTAGCCAGACGGGAGATACGCAGTATTTT
CASSQTGDTQYF
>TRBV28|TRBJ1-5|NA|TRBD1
TGTGCCAGCAGTTTAATACCCATCGGTCGGGACAGGTTTAATCAGCCCCAGCATTTT
CASSLIPIGRDRFNQPQHF
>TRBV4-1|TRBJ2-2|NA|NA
TGCGCCAGCAGACCCGGGACCATCAACACCGGGGAGCTGTTTTTT
CASRPGTINTGELFF
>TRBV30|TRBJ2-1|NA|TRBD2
TGTGCCTGGATAGAACCGGGACTAGCGAATTACAATGAGCAGTTCTTC
CAWIEPGLANYNEQFF
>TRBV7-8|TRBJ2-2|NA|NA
TGTGCCAGCAGCTTATTGGTCGATTTCCAGCCGAACACCGGGGAGCTGTTTTTT
CASSLLVDFQPNTGELFF
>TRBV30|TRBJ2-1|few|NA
TGTGCCTGGAAGGGCGGGAAAGGTAATGAGCAGTTCTTC
CAWKGGKGNEQFF
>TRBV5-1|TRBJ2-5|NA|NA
TGCGCCAGCAGCCCGGCCCCTCCCGAGGGGACCCAGTACTTC
CASSPAPPEGTQYF
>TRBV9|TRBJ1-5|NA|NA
TGTGCCAGCAGCGTAGCTGGGACGGTAGGGCAGCCCCAGCATTTT
CASSVAGTVGQPQHF
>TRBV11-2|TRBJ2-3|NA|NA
TGTGCCAGCCAATGGGACACAGATACGCAGTATTTT
CASQWDTDTQYF
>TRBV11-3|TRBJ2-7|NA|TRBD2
TGTGCCAGCAGCCCCGGACTAGCGAAAGAGGGGGAGCAGTACTTC
CASSPGLAKEGEQYF
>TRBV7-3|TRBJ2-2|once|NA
TGTGCCAGCATGATGACCGCGAACACCGGGGAGCTGTTTTTT
CASMMTANTGELFF
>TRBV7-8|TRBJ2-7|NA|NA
TGTGCCAGCAGCTTAGTAGGTTCACTTAGTGAGCAGTACTTC
CASSLVGSLSEQYF
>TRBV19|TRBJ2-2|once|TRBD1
TGTGCCAGTAGGAGGGACAGGGTAGGAGGGGAGCTGTTTTTT
CASRRDRVGGELFF
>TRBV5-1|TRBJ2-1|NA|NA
TGCGCCAGCAGCTTGGAGGCTTCTGGGGCTTACAATGAGCAGTTCTTC
CASSLEASGAYNEQFF
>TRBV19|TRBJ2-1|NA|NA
TGTGCCAGTAGTCCAGGACAATTTAGACGGTTCTTC
CASSPGQFRRFF
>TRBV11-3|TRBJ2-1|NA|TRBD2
TGTGCCAGCAGCCGGACTAGCTACAATGAGCAGTTCTTC
CASSRTSYNEQFF
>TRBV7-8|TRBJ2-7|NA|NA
TGTGCCAGCAGCTTAAACGTCGGCTCAACCACCTACGAGCAGTACTTC
CASSLNVGSTTYEQYF
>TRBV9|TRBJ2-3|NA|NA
TGTGCCAGCAGCCCCAAGGGACAGGGCTCAGCGGGAGGGACTTCAGATACGCAGTATTTT
CASSPKGQGSAGGTSDTQYF
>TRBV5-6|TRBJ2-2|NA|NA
TGTGCCAGCAGCTCCCCTGGGGGGCCGGCCGGGGAGCTGTTTTTT
CASSSPGGPAGELFF